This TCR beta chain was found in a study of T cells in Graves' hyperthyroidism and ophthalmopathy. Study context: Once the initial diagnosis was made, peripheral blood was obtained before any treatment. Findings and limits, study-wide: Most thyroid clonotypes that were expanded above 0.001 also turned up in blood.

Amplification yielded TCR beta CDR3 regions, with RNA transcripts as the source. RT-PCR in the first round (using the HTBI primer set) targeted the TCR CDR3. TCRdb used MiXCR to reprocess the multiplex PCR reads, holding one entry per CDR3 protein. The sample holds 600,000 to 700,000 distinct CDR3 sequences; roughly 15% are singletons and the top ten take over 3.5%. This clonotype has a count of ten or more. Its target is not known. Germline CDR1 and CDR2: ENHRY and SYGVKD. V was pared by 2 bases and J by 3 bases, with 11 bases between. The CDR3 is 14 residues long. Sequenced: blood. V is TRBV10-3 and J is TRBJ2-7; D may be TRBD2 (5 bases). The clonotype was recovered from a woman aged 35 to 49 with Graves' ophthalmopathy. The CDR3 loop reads CAISEPSGSYEQYF. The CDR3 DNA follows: TGTGCCATCAGTGAGCCCAGCGGAAGCTACGAGCAGTACTTC.